These 26 T cell receptor beta chains originate from one sample sequenced in a study of shared clonotypes between healthy human individuals. The protocol was immunoSEQ multiplex PCR, while the TCRdb copy is restricted to in-frame clones and leaves out a portion. The table lists about 2.4 million clones, roughly 93% of them singletons. Material: naive CD4+ T cells from PBMCs. This sample's subset: CD45RA+ positively selected. All receptors derive from a young man in good health. Some clones in this sample may be carry-over from other donors' samples.

This sequence joins TRBV19 and TRBJ1-1; D remains ambiguous. Trimming removed 5 bases at V and 3 bases at J, with 7 bases between. This CDR3 is built from 12 residues. Per germline, CDR1 LNHDA and CDR2 SQIVND (reference sequence). CDR3: CASSPRDTEAFF. CDR3 sequence (DNA): TGTGCCAGTAGTCCACGGGACACTGAAGCTTTCTTT.

CDR3 residues: CASSLIGSNYGYTF. As DNA, the CDR3 is TGTGCCAGCAGTTTAATCGGCTCTAACTATGGCTACACCTTC. V is TRBV28 and J is TRBJ1-2; D ambiguous. V was trimmed by 2 bases and J by 0 bases, leaving 7 bases between them. CDR1 is MDHEN and CDR2 is SYDVKM in the germline V gene. This CDR3 contains 14 residues.

CDR3 region: CASSTDSLGYGYTF. CDR3 sequence (DNA): TGTGCCAGTAGTACGGACAGCTTGGGCTATGGCTACACCTTC. This chain uses TRBV19 with TRBJ1-2, with D possibly being TRBD1 (6 bases). V lost 4 bases, J lost 4 bases, and 13 bases lay in between. CDR1 is LNHDA and CDR2 is SQIVND in the germline V gene (reference sequence). The CDR3 runs 14 residues.

This sequence joins TRBV7-2 and TRBJ2-5; 7 nucleotides align to TRBD1. Germline trimming cut 1 base from V and 13 bases from J; bases unmatched to any gene: 9. The CDR3 runs 13 residues. Germline-derived CDR1 and CDR2 are SGHTA and FQGNSA. CDR3 sequence: CASSLGEDRVPYF. The CDR3 nucleotides read TGTGCCAGCAGCTTAGGGGAAGACAGGGTACCGTACTTC.

This clone was found a few times. The chain combines TRBV29-1 with TRBJ1-1, with D maybe TRBD1 (6 bases). This CDR3 region has 14 residues. V dropped 5 bases and J dropped 2 bases, with 15 bases sitting between them. Germline V gives CDR1 SQVTM, CDR2 ANQGSEA. In DNA form, the CDR3 reads TGCAGCGTTTCATCGCGACAGGCCAACACTGAAGCTTTCTTT. As protein: CSVSSRQANTEAFF.

The chain links TRBV7-8 to TRBJ1-5, with a possible D match to TRBD1 (6 bases). CDR3 length equals 15 residues. The germline CDR1 and CDR2 sequences are SGHVS and FQNEAQ. V was shortened by 5 bases and J by 1 base, with 12 bases between the two germline ends. CDR3 nucleotides: TGTGCCAGCAGCGTGGACAGAAGCAGCAATCAGCCCCAGCATTTT. It yields the protein CASSVDRSSNQPQHF.

This sequence joins TRBV25-1 and TRBJ1-6; D is unresolved. Germline V gene sequence: CDR1 MGHDK, CDR2 SYGVNS. Deletions cut 7 bases from V and 8 bases from J, with 12 bases between. The CDR3 extends over 13 amino acids. CDR3 region: CASTYTGDSPLHF. CDR3 nucleotides: TGTGCCAGCACCTACACTGGAGATTCACCCCTCCACTTT.

The chain couples TRBV29-1 to TRBJ1-1; D possibly corresponds to TRBD1 (5 bases). With 7 bases removed from V and 3 bases from J, the gap between germline ends came to 15 bases. Germline V gives CDR1 SQVTM, CDR2 ANQGSEA. CDR3 length: 13 residues. The CDR3 nucleotides read TGCAGCGGACGGGGGGGGAGATACACTGAAGCTTTCTTT. Translation: CSGRGGRYTEAFF.

The chain employs TRBV7-2 and TRBJ2-5; D remains unclear. Germline V lookup: CDR1 SGHTA, CDR2 FQGNSA. The V end was cut by 5 bases, the J end by 4 bases, with 11 bases between. The CDR3 loop spans 13 amino acids. This chain's CDR3 is CASSADPRETQYF. The DNA for the CDR3 is TGTGCCAGCAGCGCGGACCCCCGAGAGACCCAGTACTTC. Looking up the rest from reference TRBV7-2 and TRBJ2-5 gives the full variable domain: GAGVSQSPSNKVTEKGKDVELRCDPISGHTALYWYRQSLGQGLEFLIYFQGNSAPDKSGLPSDRFSAERTGGSVSTLTIQRTQQEDSAVYLCASSADPRETQYFGPGTRLLVL.

This clone occurred a few times. J is TRBJ1-1 and V is TRBV6-1; D is unresolved. The germline V gene encodes CDR1 MNHNS and CDR2 SASEGT. V was pared by 4 bases and J by 2 bases, with 11 bases between. The CDR3 is 14 amino acids. CDR3 bases: TGTGCCAGCAGTGGTGAGGGTGGAAACACTGAAGCTTTCTTT. Protein: CASSGEGGNTEAFF.

The chain uses TRBV6-1 and TRBJ1-2; 7 positions match TRBD1. The CDR3 loop spans 15 amino acids. Germline V gene lookup returns CDR1 MNHNS and CDR2 SASEGT. Unmatched junction bases numbered 10, after V lost 1 base and J lost 8 bases. The CDR3 region has the DNA TGTGCCAGCAGTGAAGGGCCCGGGACAGTGGGCGGCTACACCTTC. This encodes CASSEGPGTVGGYTF.

The J gene is TRBJ2-5, the V gene TRBV7-3; 8 bases map to TRBD1. CDR3 length: 14 residues. V gave up 6 bases and J gave up 3 bases; unmatched junction bases: 6. The germline V gene encodes CDR1 SGHTA and CDR2 FQGTGA. The CDR3 spells CASRQRQGKETQYF. DNA of the CDR3: TGTGCCAGCAGACAAAGACAGGGGAAAGAGACCCAGTACTTC. Together with reference TRBV7-3 and TRBJ2-5, the CDR3 gives the full variable domain: GAGVSQTPSNKVTEKGKYVELRCDPISGHTALYWYRQSLGQGPEFLIYFQGTGAADDSGLPNDRFFAVRPEGSVSTLKIQRTERGDSAVYLCASRQRQGKETQYFGPGTRLLVL.

The chain links TRBV27 to TRBJ2-3; D is possibly TRBD2 (6 bases). The CDR3 contains 19 residues. In germline, CDR1 is MNHEY, CDR2 SMNVEV (reference sequence). Trimming cost V 7 bases and J 0 bases, with 26 bases left between them. CDR3 in DNA: TGTGCCAGCAACCCCTATGGGAGTAATAGCGGCTCTAGCACAGATACGCAGTATTTT. This encodes CASNPYGSNSGSSTDTQYF.

This clone was detected once. The same CDR3 is also encoded by other DNA sequences in this sample. V and J are TRBV2 and TRBJ2-5; no clear D gene. This CDR3 is 11 amino acids long. Trimming stripped 6 bases from V and 5 bases from J, with 7 bases between. CDR1 and CDR2 from the germline V gene are SNHLY and FYNNEI. The CDR3 sequence: CASSAGETQYF. The CDR3 DNA follows: TGTGCCAGCAGCGCAGGCGAGACCCAGTACTTC. Full variable domain (remainder filled in from reference TRBV2 and TRBJ2-5): EPEVTQTPSHQVTQMGQEVILRCVPISNHLYFYWYRQILGQKVEFLVSFYNNEISEKSEIFDDQFSVERPDGSNFTLKIRSTKLEDSAMYFCASSAGETQYFGPGTRLLVL.

The chain links TRBV15 to TRBJ2-1; the match to TRBD2 covers 10 bases. The CDR3 totals 15 residues. CDR1 and CDR2 (germline): LNHNV, YYDKDF (reference sequence). V lost 5 bases and J lost 4; bases outside the gene matches: 5. The CDR3 sequence is CATSFSGRQYNEQFF. CDR3 nucleotide sequence: TGTGCCACCAGCTTTAGCGGGAGGCAGTACAATGAGCAGTTCTTC.

The rearrangement uses TRBV6-1 and TRBJ1-2; 9 bases are a match to TRBD1. The V and J ends lost 4 bases and 7 bases, in that order; junction bases with no gene match: 13. Germline V gene sequence: CDR1 MNHNS, CDR2 SASEGT. CDR3 size: 16 residues. In nucleotides, the CDR3 is TGTGCCAGCAGTGCCACATTCCGGGACAGGGAGGGTGGCTACACCTTC. Amino acid sequence: CASSATFRDREGGYTF.

J is TRBJ2-1 and V is TRBV5-4, with D perhaps matching TRBD1 (5 bases). Trimming removed 0 bases at V and 10 bases at J, with 8 bases between. In germline, CDR1 is SGHNT, CDR2 YYREEE (reference sequence). The CDR3 length is 12 residues. The CDR3 loop is CASSLDGAEQFF. The CDR3 nucleotides are TGTGCCAGCAGCTTGGATGGGGCAGAGCAGTTCTTC. Drawing the rest from reference TRBV5-4 and TRBJ2-1, the complete variable domain is ETGVTQSPTHLIKTRGQQVTLRCSSQSGHNTVSWYQQALGQGPQFIFQYYREEENGRGNFPPRFSGLQFPNYSSELNVNALELDDSALYLCASSLDGAEQFFGPGTRLTVL.

The V and J genes are TRBV28 and TRBJ2-2, with a tentative D call TRBD2 (6 bases). The CDR3 is 16 amino acids. V was pared by 6 bases and J by 3 bases, with 17 bases between. The V gene's germline CDR1 is MDHEN and CDR2 SYDVKM. CDR3: CASRSAGNLDTGELFF. The CDR3 nucleotides read TGTGCCAGCAGGTCGGCGGGAAATCTGGACACCGGGGAGCTGTTTTTT.

The genes are TRBV2 and TRBJ2-5, with 9 positions matching TRBD1. Unmatched junction bases numbered 6, after V lost 9 bases and J lost 4 bases. The germline V gene encodes CDR1 SNHLY and CDR2 FYNNEI. The CDR3 consists of 13 residues. CDR3 in amino acids: CARETGGRETQYF. CDR3 nucleotide sequence: TGTGCCAGGGAAACAGGGGGCAGAGAGACCCAGTACTTC.

This clone is a singleton in its sample. V is TRBV29-1 and J is TRBJ2-6; D remains unclear. Per germline, CDR1 SQVTM and CDR2 ANQGSEA. The CDR3 extends over 12 amino acids. Trimming removed 7 bases at V and 0 bases at J, with 4 bases between. In DNA form, the CDR3 reads TGCAGCGCCTACTCTGGGGCCAACGTCCTGACTTTC. Protein product: CSAYSGANVLTF.

The chain has TRBV7-9 and TRBJ2-1; 9 positions match TRBD1. Looked up from germline, CDR1 is SEHNR and CDR2 is FQNEAQ (reference sequence). Trimming at V came to 5 bases and at J to 8 bases, leaving 10 bases not matched to a gene. The CDR3 consists of 15 residues. The CDR3 nucleotides are TGTGCCAGCAGCCGGGACAGGGTTTTATTAGATGAGCAGTTCTTC. As protein: CASSRDRVLLDEQFF.

This sequence joins TRBV10-3 and TRBJ1-6, with TRBD1 matching over 10 bases. This CDR3 region has 16 residues. J was trimmed by 5 bases and V by 6 bases; bases with no gene match: 7. Germline lookup yields CDR1 ENHRY and CDR2 SYGVKD. CDR3 sequence (DNA): TGTGCCATCAGCGGCGACAGGGGGCTTGATAATTCACCCCTCCACTTT. Encoded protein: CAISGDRGLDNSPLHF.

In the case of this clone: Distinct nucleotide sequences in the sample also encode this CDR3. The chain links TRBV5-1 to TRBJ2-5; D not certain. This CDR3 is built from 12 residues. The V gene lost 4 bases and the J gene lost 1 base, with 5 bases spanning the gap. Per the germline V gene, CDR1 is SGHRS and CDR2 is YFSETQ. This CDR3 reads CASSPFQETQYF. The CDR3 DNA sequence: TGCGCCAGCAGCCCCTTCCAAGAGACCCAGTACTTC.

V and J are TRBV19 and TRBJ2-7, with 11 bases identical to TRBD2. Looked up from germline, CDR1 is LNHDA and CDR2 is SQIVND (reference sequence). J was trimmed by 2 bases and V by 8 bases; bases with no gene match: 5. This CDR3 region has 14 residues. In nucleotides, the CDR3 is TGTGCCAGTGGTACTAGCGGGGGAACCTACGAGCAGTACTTC. Translated, it gives CASGTSGGTYEQYF.

The genes are TRBV29-1 and TRBJ1-5; 7 nucleotides align to TRBD1. The trim removed 7 bases at V and 0 bases at J, leaving 9 bases unmatched. This CDR3 has 15 residues. Per the germline V gene, CDR1 is SQVTM and CDR2 is ANQGSEA. For the CDR3, the DNA is TGCAGCGCCAAAGGGACAGATGATAGCAATCAGCCCCAGCATTTT. As protein: CSAKGTDDSNQPQHF.

The rearrangement uses TRBV29-1 and TRBJ1-2, with 7 bases matching TRBD1. J lost 5 bases, V lost 1 base, and 13 bases had no gene match. CDR3 length: 16 residues. CDR1 is SQVTM, CDR2 ANQGSEA, per germline. The CDR3 DNA reads TGCAGCGTTGAAGGCGAGGGGGCGATTACGGGTTATGGCTACACCTTC. Translation gives CSVEGEGAITGYGYTF.